These 9 T cell receptor beta chains originate from one sample sequenced in a study of CD8 T cells in ankylosing spondylitis. Using its own MiXCR run on the 5' RACE reads, TCRdb lists one record per CDR3 protein. The profile shows about 140,000 distinct CDR3 sequences, 25% to 35% of them singletons. Source material: synovial fluid, either unsorted or a sorted T cell fraction (not recorded which). The receptors shown here come from a male donor with ankylosing spondylitis.

This clonotype has only a few counts. The chain uses TRBV5-1 and TRBJ1-1; no reliable D call. V shed 0 bases and J shed 5 bases, with 8 bases lying between them. The CDR3 length is 13 residues. The germline CDR1 and CDR2 sequences are SGHRS and YFSETQ. This CDR3 reads CASSLEHGTEAFF. Written as DNA, the CDR3 is TGCGCCAGCAGCTTGGAGCATGGGACTGAAGCTTTCTTT.

The J gene is TRBJ1-5, the V gene TRBV20-1; D not certain. CDR3 size: 14 residues. V shed 3 bases and J shed 3 bases, with 12 bases lying between them. Germline-derived CDR1 and CDR2 are DFQATT and SNEGSKA (reference sequence). CDR3 DNA sequence: TGCAGTGCTAGCGCAGAGCAGTACAATCAGCCCCAGCATTTT. It translates to CSASAEQYNQPQHF.

J is TRBJ1-1 and V is TRBV20-1; D may be TRBD1 (5 bases). CDR3 size: 16 residues. The V gene's germline CDR1 is DFQATT and CDR2 SNEGSKA (reference sequence). The ends were cut back, 6 bases at V and 1 base at J, with 21 bases in the middle. CDR3 in DNA: TGCAGTGCCCCTGTGGGGGGATGGGTGCCGAACACTGAAGCTTTCTTT. Translating gives CSAPVGGWVPNTEAFF.

The chain combines TRBV20-1 with TRBJ1-3; D is ambiguous. The V gene's germline CDR1 is DFQATT and CDR2 SNEGSKA (reference sequence). This CDR3 comprises 15 residues. Deletions cut 1 base from V and 0 bases from J, with 10 bases between. DNA of the CDR3: TGCAGTGCTAGAGGTCAGCGGAGCTCTGGAAACACCATATATTTT. Translating gives CSARGQRSSGNTIYF.

This rearrangement joins TRBV7-2 to TRBJ2-5; TRBD2 matches 13 bases. The CDR3 totals 16 residues. The ends lost 4 bases at V and 5 bases at J; junction bases unmatched: 7. Germline CDR1 reads SGHTA; CDR2 reads FQGNSA. CDR3 DNA: TGTGCCAGCAGCTATGGACTAGCGGGAGCACGTGAGACCCAGTACTTC. Translation gives CASSYGLAGARETQYF.

This chain connects TRBV20-1 to TRBJ2-7, with 9 nucleotides matching TRBD1. This CDR3 has 14 amino acids. The germline CDR1 and CDR2 sequences are DFQATT and SNEGSKA (reference sequence). J was trimmed by 0 bases and V by 3 bases; bases with no gene match: 3. The CDR3: CSASRTGASYEQYF. The CDR3 DNA reads as TGCAGTGCTAGTAGGACAGGGGCCTCCTACGAGCAGTACTTC.

The chain links TRBV11-2 to TRBJ2-2; D gene unclear. The ends were cut back, 1 base at V and 4 bases at J, with 10 bases in the middle. The CDR3 extends over 15 amino acids. Germline-derived CDR1 and CDR2 are SGHAT and FQNNGV. CDR3 sequence: CASSLVGVSTGELFF. The CDR3 DNA sequence: TGTGCCAGCAGCTTAGTCGGAGTCAGCACCGGGGAGCTGTTTTTT.

This chain uses TRBV20-1 with TRBJ1-4; TRBD1 matches 8 bases. This CDR3 has 16 residues. CDR1 is DFQATT, CDR2 SNEGSKA, per germline (reference sequence). The J segment lost 6 bases and the V segment lost 0 bases, leaving 9 bases of the junction unmatched. CDR3 region: CSARDPRQGRDEKLFF. For the CDR3, the DNA is TGCAGTGCTAGAGATCCCCGACAGGGGCGGGATGAAAAACTGTTTTTT.

DNA for the CDR3: TGCGCCAGCAGCTCCGCGGGGGGCTCCTACAATGAGCAGTTCTTC. Translation gives CASSSAGGSYNEQFF. This rearrangement joins TRBV5-1 to TRBJ2-1, with TRBD2 identical over 8 bases. V lost 3 bases and J lost 0; bases outside the gene matches: 2. This CDR3 is built from 15 residues. CDR1 and CDR2 from the germline V gene are SGHRS and YFSETQ.